This entry lists 11 T cell receptor beta chains sequenced from one sample in a study of identical twins. Using its own MiXCR run on the 5' RACE reads, TCRdb lists one record per CDR3 protein. Of over 250,000 distinct CDR3 sequences in the sample, 8% to 9.5% were seen once. The same data also contributed to another study, on yellow fever vaccine responses in identical twins.

Sequencing was carried out using CD8+ T cells sorted from blood. Source of these receptors: a woman between 18 and 29 years old in good health.

This chain connects TRBV7-9 to TRBJ2-7; 7 bases match TRBD2. The junction had 5 bases not matched to a gene; V was cut back by 6 bases and J by 3 bases. Germline CDR1 is SEHNR and CDR2 is FQNEAQ (reference sequence). CDR3 length: 13 residues. The CDR3 protein is CASRFAGDYEQYF. In DNA form, the CDR3 reads TGTGCCAGCAGATTTGCGGGGGACTACGAGCAGTACTTC.

J is TRBJ2-7 and V is TRBV5-1; 7 nucleotides agree with TRBD2. The J segment lost 3 bases and the V segment lost 3 bases, leaving 9 bases of the junction unmatched. Per the germline V gene, CDR1 is SGHRS and CDR2 is YFSETQ. The CDR3 is made up of 15 amino acids. The CDR3 sequence: CASSSPSGRYYEQYF. CDR3 sequence (DNA): TGCGCCAGCAGCTCGCCTAGCGGTAGATACTACGAGCAGTACTTC.

In this sample, this clonotype turned up a few times. The chain couples TRBV2 to TRBJ1-1; TRBD1 matches at 9 bases. The V gene's germline CDR1 is SNHLY and CDR2 FYNNEI. The V segment lost 6 bases and the J segment 7 bases; nucleotides outside the gene matches: 6. The CDR3 runs 13 residues. The CDR3 spells CASRQQGADEAFF. The CDR3, as DNA: TGTGCCAGCAGACAACAGGGGGCGGATGAAGCTTTCTTT.

Ten or more counts support this clonotype. This rearrangement joins TRBV4-1 to TRBJ2-7; D is uncertain. Germline loops: CDR1 MGHRA, CDR2 YSYEKL. V shed 5 bases and J shed 7 bases, with 15 bases lying between them. There are 13 residues in the CDR3. CDR3 sequence: CASSFLPLGEQYF. CDR3 DNA: TGCGCCAGCAGCTTTTTACCCTTGGGGGAGCAGTACTTC.

This clonotype was seen only a few times. This chain joins TRBV7-2 and TRBJ2-5; the match to TRBD2 covers 8 bases. CDR1 and CDR2 from the germline V gene are SGHTA and FQGNSA. The CDR3 covers 17 residues. V lost 5 bases and J lost 3; bases outside the gene matches: 14. The CDR3: CASSPPSGGGHKETQYF. The CDR3 DNA follows: TGTGCCAGCAGCCCGCCCTCCGGGGGGGGGCATAAAGAGACCCAGTACTTC.

This rearrangement joins TRBV7-8 to TRBJ1-1; TRBD1 is a possible D gene (5 bases). V gave up 5 bases and J gave up 2 bases, with 12 bases separating them. The CDR3 runs to 14 residues. Germline V gene lookup returns CDR1 SGHVS and CDR2 FQNEAQ. In nucleotides, the CDR3 is TGTGCCAGCAGCCCAAGGGGCAGCAACACTGAAGCTTTCTTT. Its protein is CASSPRGSNTEAFF. The whole variable domain, remainder taken from reference TRBV7-8 and TRBJ1-1, is GAGVSQSPRYKVAKRGQDVALRCDPISGHVSLFWYQQALGQGPEFLTYFQNEAQLDKSGLPSDRFFAERPEGSVSTLKIQRTQQEDSAVYLCASSPRGSNTEAFFGQGTRLTVV.

At least ten counts were recorded for this clonotype. The CDR3 loop is CASSDSSGGANEQFF. The CDR3 coding sequence is TGTGCCAGCAGTGACTCTAGCGGGGGGGCCAATGAGCAGTTCTTC. V usage is TRBV6-4 and J usage is TRBJ2-1; 11 nucleotides match TRBD2. CDR3 size: 15 residues. Looked up from germline, CDR1 is MRHNA and CDR2 is SNTAGT. V was pared by 0 bases and J by 6 bases, with 1 base of the junction left unmatched.

The chain recombines TRBV5-1 with TRBJ2-7, with 9 bases that match TRBD1. Germline V gene sequence: CDR1 SGHRS, CDR2 YFSETQ. V shed 3 bases, J shed 3 bases, and the junction held 4 bases outside the gene matches. The CDR3 totals 14 residues. In DNA form, the CDR3 reads TGCGCCAGCAGCTGGGACAGGGACTTCTACGAGCAGTACTTC. Translation: CASSWDRDFYEQYF.

This clonotype was seen a handful of times. V gene TRBV4-3 combines with J gene TRBJ2-2; D gene uncertain. CDR1 is LGHNA and CDR2 is YSLEER in the germline V gene. The CDR3 sequence is 15 residues long. Between the trimmed V and J ends, which lost 1 base and 3 bases, there was a span of 9 bases. The CDR3 coding sequence is TGCGCCAGCAGCCAAGGAACTGATTACACCGGGGAGCTGTTTTTT. Its protein is CASSQGTDYTGELFF.

This clonotype has more than one count but fewer than ten. The chain combines TRBV28 with TRBJ1-2; D may be TRBD1 (6 bases). V was clipped by 2 bases and J by 3 bases, with 13 bases between them. The CDR3 totals 15 residues. From germline, CDR1 is MDHEN and CDR2 SYDVKM. The CDR3 DNA reads TGTGCCAGCAGTTTAATGGACAGCGATTACTATGGCTACACCTTC. Amino acids: CASSLMDSDYYGYTF.

The chain is built from TRBV2 and TRBJ2-3; D remains ambiguous. Looked up from germline, CDR1 is SNHLY and CDR2 is FYNNEI. The CDR3 contains 14 residues. V was cut by 4 bases and J by 4 bases, with 12 bases left in between. The CDR3 region is CASSGENSPDTQYF. CDR3 nucleotides: TGTGCCAGCAGTGGTGAGAACTCCCCAGATACGCAGTATTTT. Drawing the rest from reference TRBV2 and TRBJ2-3, the complete variable domain is EPEVTQTPSHQVTQMGQEVILRCVPISNHLYFYWYRQILGQKVEFLVSFYNNEISEKSEIFDDQFSVERPDGSNFTLKIRSTKLEDSAMYFCASSGENSPDTQYFGPGTRLTVL.